One T cell receptor (beta chain) is described in this entry. The data derive from a study of shared clonotypes between healthy human individuals. For the study at large: Each donor had three CD4 naive, three CD4 memory, two CD8 naive and one CD8 memory plate.

In the CD4+ fraction, cells were divided into CD45RA+ naive and CD45RA-negative memory subsets. Trimming shortened V by 3 bases and J by 1 base, and 7 bases separated the two germline ends. The CDR3 is 13 residues long. Germline CDR1 reads SGHNT; CDR2 reads YYREEE (reference sequence). Sequencing was performed with immunoSEQ multiplex PCR; in TCRdb, only in-frame clones are kept and a portion is missing. In the table there are roughly 2.2 million clones, approximately 95% of which are singletons. This sequence originates from a young man in good health. Some clones in this sample may be carry-over from other donors' samples. What was sequenced was naive CD4+ T cells from PBMCs. Specified subset: CD45RA+ positively selected. The chain uses TRBV5-4 and TRBJ1-1; tentative D call: TRBD1 (5 bases). The CDR3 loop reads CASSSQGNTEAFF. The CDR3 DNA follows: TGTGCCAGCAGCTCCCAGGGGAACACTGAAGCTTTCTTT.